This T cell receptor (beta chain) appears in the sequencing data of a study of beta chain features in type 1 diabetes. What was sequenced were expressed TCRB transcripts, since all of the isolated RNA had been reverse transcribed. Here immunoSEQ multiplex PCR was the method, and the copy in TCRdb shows in-frame clones only, minus some. Of 300,000 to 350,000 clones detected, roughly 12% appear once; the ten largest clones hold nearly 0.015%. CDR1 and CDR2 (germline): SGHTA, FQGNSA. There are 17 residues in the CDR3. V lost 0 bases to trimming and J lost 2 bases, with 14 bases between them. Findings and caveats of the study: Moderate yet significant TCRB CDR3 shortening was seen in Type 1 diabetes patients in all four CD4+ subsets.

This clone has just a few counts. The antigen is unknown. Sequencing used naive CD4+ T cells from blood. The rearrangement links TRBV7-2 to TRBJ2-1; D is unresolved. This TCR was sampled from a young woman with type 1 diabetes. As DNA, the CDR3 is TGTGCCAGCAGCTTAGCCGCACAGCAAAGAACCTACAATGAGCAGTTCTTC. Encoded protein: CASSLAAQQRTYNEQFF.